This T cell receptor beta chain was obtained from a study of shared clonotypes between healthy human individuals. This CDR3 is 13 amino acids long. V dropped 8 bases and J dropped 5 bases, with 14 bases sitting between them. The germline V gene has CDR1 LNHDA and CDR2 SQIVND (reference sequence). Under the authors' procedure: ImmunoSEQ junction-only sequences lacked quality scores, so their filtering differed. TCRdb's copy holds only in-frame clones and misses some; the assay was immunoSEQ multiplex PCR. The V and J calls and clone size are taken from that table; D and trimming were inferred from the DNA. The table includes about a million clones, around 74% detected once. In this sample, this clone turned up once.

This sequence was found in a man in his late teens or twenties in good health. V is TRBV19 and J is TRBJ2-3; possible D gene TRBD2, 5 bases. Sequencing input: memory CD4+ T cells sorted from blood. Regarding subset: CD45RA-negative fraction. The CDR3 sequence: CASSNQAGDTQYF. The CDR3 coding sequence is TGTGCCAGTTCCAACCAGGCGGGAGATACGCAGTATTTT. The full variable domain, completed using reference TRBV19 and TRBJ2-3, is DGGITQSPKYLFRKEGQNVTLSCEQNLNHDAMYWYRQDPGQGLRLIYYSQIVNDFQKGDIAEGYSVSREKKESFPLTVTSAQKNPTAFYLCASSNQAGDTQYFGPGTRLTVL.